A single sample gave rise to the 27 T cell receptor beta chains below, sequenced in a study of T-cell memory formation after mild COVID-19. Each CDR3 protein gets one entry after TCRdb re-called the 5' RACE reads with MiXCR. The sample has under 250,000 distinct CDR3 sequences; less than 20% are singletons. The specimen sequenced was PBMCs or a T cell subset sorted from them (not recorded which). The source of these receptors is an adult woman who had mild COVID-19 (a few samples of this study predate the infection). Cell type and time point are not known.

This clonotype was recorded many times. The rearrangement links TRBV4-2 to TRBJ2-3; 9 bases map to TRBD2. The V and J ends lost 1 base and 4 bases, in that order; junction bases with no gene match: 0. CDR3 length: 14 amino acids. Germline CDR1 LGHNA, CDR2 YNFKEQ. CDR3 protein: CASSQGTSADTQYF. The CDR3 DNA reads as TGTGCCAGCAGCCAAGGGACTAGCGCAGATACGCAGTATTTT.

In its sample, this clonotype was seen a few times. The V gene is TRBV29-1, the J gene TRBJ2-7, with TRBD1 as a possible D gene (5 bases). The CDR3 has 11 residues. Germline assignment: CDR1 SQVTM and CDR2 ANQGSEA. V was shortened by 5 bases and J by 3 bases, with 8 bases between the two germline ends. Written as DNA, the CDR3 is TGCAGCGTTTCCGACAGCTACGAGCAGTACTTC. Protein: CSVSDSYEQYF.

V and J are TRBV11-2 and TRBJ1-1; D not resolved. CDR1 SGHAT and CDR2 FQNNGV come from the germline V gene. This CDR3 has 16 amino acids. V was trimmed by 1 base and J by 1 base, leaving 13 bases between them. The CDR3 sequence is CASSLGGWVPNTEAFF. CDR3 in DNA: TGTGCCAGCAGCTTAGGTGGTTGGGTACCGAACACTGAAGCTTTCTTT.

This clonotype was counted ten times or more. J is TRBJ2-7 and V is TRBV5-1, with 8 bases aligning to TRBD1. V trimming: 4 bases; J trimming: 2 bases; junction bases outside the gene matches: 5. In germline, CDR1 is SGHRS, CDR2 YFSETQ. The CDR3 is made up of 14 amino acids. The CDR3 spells CASSPRTGTYEQYF. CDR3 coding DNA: TGCGCCAGCAGCCCACGGACAGGGACCTACGAGCAGTACTTC.

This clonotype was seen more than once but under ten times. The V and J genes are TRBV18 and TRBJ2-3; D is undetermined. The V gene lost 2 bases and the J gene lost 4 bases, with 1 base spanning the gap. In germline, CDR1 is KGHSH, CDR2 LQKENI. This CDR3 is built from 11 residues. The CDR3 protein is CASSPSDTQYF. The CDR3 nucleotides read TGTGCCAGCTCACCATCAGATACGCAGTATTTT.

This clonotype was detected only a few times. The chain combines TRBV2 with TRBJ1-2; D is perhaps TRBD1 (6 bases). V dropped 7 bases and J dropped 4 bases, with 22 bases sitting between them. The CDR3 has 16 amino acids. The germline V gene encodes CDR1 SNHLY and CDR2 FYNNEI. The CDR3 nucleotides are TGTGCCAGCACCAACCCCCTCAGGGGACCCCCCTATGGCTACACCTTC. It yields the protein CASTNPLRGPPYGYTF.

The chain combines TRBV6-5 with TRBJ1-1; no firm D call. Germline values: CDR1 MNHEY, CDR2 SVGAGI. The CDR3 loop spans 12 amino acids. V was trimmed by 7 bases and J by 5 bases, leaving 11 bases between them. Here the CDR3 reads CASTSAGTEAFF. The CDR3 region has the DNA TGTGCCAGCACTTCCGCAGGAACTGAAGCTTTCTTT.

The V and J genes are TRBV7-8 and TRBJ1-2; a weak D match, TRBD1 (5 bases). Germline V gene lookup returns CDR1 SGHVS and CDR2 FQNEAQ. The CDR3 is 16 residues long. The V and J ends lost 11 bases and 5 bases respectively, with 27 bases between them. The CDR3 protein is CAVWDGDPLVGYGYTF. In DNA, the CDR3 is TGTGCCGTCTGGGACGGGGACCCTCTCGTTGGATATGGCTACACCTTC. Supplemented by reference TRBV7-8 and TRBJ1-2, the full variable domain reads GAGVSQSPRYKVAKRGQDVALRCDPISGHVSLFWYQQALGQGPEFLTYFQNEAQLDKSGLPSDRFFAERPEGSVSTLKIQRTQQEDSAVYLCAVWDGDPLVGYGYTFGSGTRLTVV.

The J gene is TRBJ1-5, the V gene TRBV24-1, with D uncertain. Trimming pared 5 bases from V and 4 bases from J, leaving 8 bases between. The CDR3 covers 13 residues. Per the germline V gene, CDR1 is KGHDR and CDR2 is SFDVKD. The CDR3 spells CATSGGWNQPQHF. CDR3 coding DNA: TGTGCCACCAGTGGCGGGTGGAATCAGCCCCAGCATTTT.

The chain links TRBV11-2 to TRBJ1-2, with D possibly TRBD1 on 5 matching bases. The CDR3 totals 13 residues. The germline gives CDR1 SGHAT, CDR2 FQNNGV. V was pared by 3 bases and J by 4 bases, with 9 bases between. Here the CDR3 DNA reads TGTGCCAGCAGCTTGACAGTCGGCTATGGCTACACCTTC. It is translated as CASSLTVGYGYTF.

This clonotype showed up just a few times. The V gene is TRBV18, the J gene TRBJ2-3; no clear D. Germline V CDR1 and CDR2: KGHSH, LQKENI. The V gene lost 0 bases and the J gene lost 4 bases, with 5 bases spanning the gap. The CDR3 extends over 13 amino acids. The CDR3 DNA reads TGTGCCAGCTCACCACCCACGCCAGATACGCAGTATTTT. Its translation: CASSPPTPDTQYF.

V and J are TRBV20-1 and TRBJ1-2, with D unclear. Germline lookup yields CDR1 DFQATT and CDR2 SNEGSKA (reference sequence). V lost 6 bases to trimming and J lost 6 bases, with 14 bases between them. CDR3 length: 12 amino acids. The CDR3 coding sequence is TGCAGTGCCACCTATCAGAAGGATGGCTACACCTTC. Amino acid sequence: CSATYQKDGYTF.

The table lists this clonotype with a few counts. The CDR3 spells CASARGSKTQYF. The CDR3 nucleotides are TGTGCCAGCGCGAGGGGGTCCAAGACCCAGTACTTC. This chain links TRBV12-3 or TRBV12-4 with TRBJ2-5, with D tentatively TRBD1 (6 bases). V lost 8 bases and J lost 6, with 13 bases in between. The CDR3 consists of 12 residues.

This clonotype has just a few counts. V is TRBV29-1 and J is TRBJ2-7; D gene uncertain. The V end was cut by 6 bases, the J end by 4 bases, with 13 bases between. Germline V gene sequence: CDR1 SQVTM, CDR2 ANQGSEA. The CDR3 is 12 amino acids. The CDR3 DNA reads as TGCAGCGTACGCGGCTCTTGGTACGAGCAGTACTTC. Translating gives CSVRGSWYEQYF.

The CDR3 region is CASSLGIGSAYNEQFF. CDR3 in DNA: TGTGCCAGCAGCCTAGGGATCGGGAGCGCTTACAATGAGCAGTTCTTC. V and J are TRBV7-6 and TRBJ2-1, with D maybe TRBD2 (6 bases). The germline V and J ends were trimmed by 5 bases and 4 bases, with 18 bases remaining between them. From germline, CDR1 is SGHVS and CDR2 FNYEAQ. This CDR3 has 16 residues.

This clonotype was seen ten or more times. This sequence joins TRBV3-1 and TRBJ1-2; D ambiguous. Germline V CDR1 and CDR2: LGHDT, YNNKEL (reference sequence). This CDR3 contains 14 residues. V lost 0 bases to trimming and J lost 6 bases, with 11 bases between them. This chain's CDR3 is CASSQDLYRDGYTF. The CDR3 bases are TGTGCCAGCAGCCAAGACCTCTACCGAGATGGCTACACCTTC.

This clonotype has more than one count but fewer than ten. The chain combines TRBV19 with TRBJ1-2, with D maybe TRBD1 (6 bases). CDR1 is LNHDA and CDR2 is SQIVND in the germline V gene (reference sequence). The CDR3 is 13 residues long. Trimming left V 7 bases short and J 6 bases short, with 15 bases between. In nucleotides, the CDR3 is TGTGCCAGTACCCCGAAAGGGGGGCATGGCTACACCTTC. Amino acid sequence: CASTPKGGHGYTF.

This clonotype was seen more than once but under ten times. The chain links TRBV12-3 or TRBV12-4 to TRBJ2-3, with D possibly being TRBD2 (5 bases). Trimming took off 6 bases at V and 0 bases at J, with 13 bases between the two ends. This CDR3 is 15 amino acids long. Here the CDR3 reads CASRGDVPSTDTQYF. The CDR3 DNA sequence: TGTGCCAGCAGGGGAGACGTACCTAGCACAGATACGCAGTATTTT.

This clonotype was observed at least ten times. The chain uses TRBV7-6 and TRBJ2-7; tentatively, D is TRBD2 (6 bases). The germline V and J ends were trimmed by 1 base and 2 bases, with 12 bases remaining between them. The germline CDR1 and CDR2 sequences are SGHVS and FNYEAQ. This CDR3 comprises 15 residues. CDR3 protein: CASSLGPDYPYEQYF. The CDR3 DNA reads TGTGCCAGCAGCTTAGGACCGGACTACCCCTACGAGCAGTACTTC.

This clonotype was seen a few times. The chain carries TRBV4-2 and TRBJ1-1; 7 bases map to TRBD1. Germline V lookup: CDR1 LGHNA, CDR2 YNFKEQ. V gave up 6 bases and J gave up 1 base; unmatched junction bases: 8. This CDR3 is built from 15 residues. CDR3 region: CASSPPGTENTEAFF. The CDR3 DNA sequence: TGTGCCAGCAGTCCTCCCGGGACAGAGAACACTGAAGCTTTCTTT.

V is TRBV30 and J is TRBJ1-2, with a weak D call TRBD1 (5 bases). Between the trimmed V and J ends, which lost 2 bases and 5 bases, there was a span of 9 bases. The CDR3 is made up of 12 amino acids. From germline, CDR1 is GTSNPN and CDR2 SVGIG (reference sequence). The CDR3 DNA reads TGTGCCTGGAGTATGGCAGGGTATGGCTACACCTTC. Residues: CAWSMAGYGYTF.

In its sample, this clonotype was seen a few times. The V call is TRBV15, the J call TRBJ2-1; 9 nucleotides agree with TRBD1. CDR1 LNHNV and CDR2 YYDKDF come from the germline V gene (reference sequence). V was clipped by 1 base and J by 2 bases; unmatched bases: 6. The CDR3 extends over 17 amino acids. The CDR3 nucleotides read TGTGCCACCAGCAGAGGATCCGGACAGGGGCCCTACAATGAGCAGTTCTTC. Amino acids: CATSRGSGQGPYNEQFF.

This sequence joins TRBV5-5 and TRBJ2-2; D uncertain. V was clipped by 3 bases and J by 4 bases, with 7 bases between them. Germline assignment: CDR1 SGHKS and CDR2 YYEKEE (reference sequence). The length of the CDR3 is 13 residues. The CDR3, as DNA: TGTGCCAGCAGCTCCTACTCCACCGGGGAGCTGTTTTTT. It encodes CASSSYSTGELFF. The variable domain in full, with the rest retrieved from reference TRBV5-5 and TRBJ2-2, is DAGVTQSPTHLIKTRGQQVTLRCSPISGHKSVSWYQQVLGQGPQFIFQYYEKEERGRGNFPDRFSARQFPNYSSELNVNALLLGDSALYLCASSSYSTGELFFGEGSRLTVL.

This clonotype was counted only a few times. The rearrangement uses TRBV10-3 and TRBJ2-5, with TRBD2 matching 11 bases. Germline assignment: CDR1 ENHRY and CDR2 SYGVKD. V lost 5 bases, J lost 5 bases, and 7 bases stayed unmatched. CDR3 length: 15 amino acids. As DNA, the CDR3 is TGTGCCATCAGTCTTAGCGGGGGGGCCGGGGAGACCCAGTACTTC. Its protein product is CAISLSGGAGETQYF.

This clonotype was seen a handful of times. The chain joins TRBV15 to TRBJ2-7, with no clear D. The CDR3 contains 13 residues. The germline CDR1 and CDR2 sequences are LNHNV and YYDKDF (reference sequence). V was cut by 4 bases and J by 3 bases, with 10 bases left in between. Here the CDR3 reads CATSMAINYEQYF. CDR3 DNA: TGTGCCACCAGCATGGCTATCAACTACGAGCAGTACTTC.

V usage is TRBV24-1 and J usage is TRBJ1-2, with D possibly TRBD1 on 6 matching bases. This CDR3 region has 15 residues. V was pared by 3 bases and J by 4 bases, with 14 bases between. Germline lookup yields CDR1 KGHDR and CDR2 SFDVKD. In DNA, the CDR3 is TGTGCCACCAGTGATAAGACGGACAGAGCCTATGGCTACACCTTC. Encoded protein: CATSDKTDRAYGYTF.

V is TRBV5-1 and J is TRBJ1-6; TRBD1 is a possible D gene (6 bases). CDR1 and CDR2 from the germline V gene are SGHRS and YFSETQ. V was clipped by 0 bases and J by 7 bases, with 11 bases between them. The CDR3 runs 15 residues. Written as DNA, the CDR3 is TGCGCCAGCAGCTTGGTCGACAGGTCGAATTCACCCCTCCACTTT. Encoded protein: CASSLVDRSNSPLHF.